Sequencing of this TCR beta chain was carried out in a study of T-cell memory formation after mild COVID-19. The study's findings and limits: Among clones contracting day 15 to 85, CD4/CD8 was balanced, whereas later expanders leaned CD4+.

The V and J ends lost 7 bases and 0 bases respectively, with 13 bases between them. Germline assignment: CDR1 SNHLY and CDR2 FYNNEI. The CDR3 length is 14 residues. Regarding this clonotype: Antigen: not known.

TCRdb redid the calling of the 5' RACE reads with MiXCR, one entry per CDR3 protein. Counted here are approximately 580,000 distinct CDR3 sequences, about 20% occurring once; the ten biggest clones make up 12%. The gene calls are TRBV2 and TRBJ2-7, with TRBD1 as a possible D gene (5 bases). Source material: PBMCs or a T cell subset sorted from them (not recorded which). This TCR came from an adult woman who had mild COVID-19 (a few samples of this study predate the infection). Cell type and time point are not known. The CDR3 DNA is TGTGCCAGCATACTCCTTGACAGCTCCTACGAGCAGTACTTC. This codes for CASILLDSSYEQYF.